What follows are 32 T cell receptor beta chains derived from one specimen sequenced in a study of neurological immune-mediated disorders (dated by TCRdb to about 2019). The library was prepared using 5' RACE. Sequencing relied on an Illumina HiSeq 2500. The public reads were reprocessed in TCRdb via fastp at Q25 and MiXCR, keeping in-frame beta chains. Each entry is one CDR3 protein sequence, shown with its most common DNA and genes. Here the sample has around 79,000 distinct CDR3 sequences; 12% to 15% occur a single time. The top ten constitute approximately 7.5% of the sample. The sequenced material came from PBMCs. The receptor source for this set is a woman in her forties or fifties in good health.

This clonotype occurred many times. This rearrangement joins TRBV20-1 to TRBJ1-2; 7 bases are shared with TRBD1. V gave up 0 bases and J gave up 3 bases; unmatched junction bases: 7. The CDR3 spans 15 residues. Germline CDR1 and CDR2: DFQATT and SNEGSKA (reference sequence). DNA of the CDR3: TGCAGTGCTAGAGATCGGGGACAGAGCGACTATGGCTACACCTTC. Translated, it gives CSARDRGQSDYGYTF.

At least ten counts were recorded for this clonotype. The chain is built from TRBV2 and TRBJ1-1, with 7 bases matching TRBD1. This CDR3 has 13 amino acids. Germline V gene lookup returns CDR1 SNHLY and CDR2 FYNNEI. V lost 8 bases, J lost 4 bases, and 7 bases stayed unmatched. CDR3 in amino acids: CASLNRDSTEAFF. The CDR3 region has the DNA TGTGCCAGCCTGAACAGGGACAGCACTGAAGCTTTCTTT.

This clonotype occurred many times. This sequence joins TRBV7-2 and TRBJ1-2; D is perhaps TRBD1 (5 bases). This CDR3 is 14 amino acids long. V lost 1 base and J 5 bases, leaving 11 bases between the germline ends. Germline V gene lookup returns CDR1 SGHTA and CDR2 FQGNSA. CDR3 nucleotides: TGTGCCAGCAGCTTAGTAGACAGTTTATATGGCTACACCTTC. Its protein product is CASSLVDSLYGYTF. The complete variable domain, with remaining parts taken from reference TRBV7-2 and TRBJ1-2, reads GAGVSQSPSNKVTEKGKDVELRCDPISGHTALYWYRQSLGQGLEFLIYFQGNSAPDKSGLPSDRFSAERTGGSVSTLTIQRTQQEDSAVYLCASSLVDSLYGYTFGSGTRLTVV.

On this clonotype itself: Since a much larger clone is just one base distant, this may be a read error. The gene calls are TRBV28 and TRBJ1-5, with D possibly being TRBD1 (5 bases). Per germline, CDR1 MDHEN and CDR2 SYDVKM. This CDR3 has 12 residues. Written as DNA, the CDR3 is TGTGCCAGCACGGGGGGAAATCAGCTCCAGCATTTT. It yields the protein CASTGGNQLQHF.

Of note for this clonotype: Since a much larger clone is just one base distant, this may be a read error. The rearrangement uses TRBV20-1 and TRBJ2-5, with 11 bases fitting TRBD2. The CDR3 is 17 residues long. Germline trimming cut 5 bases from V and 5 bases from J; bases unmatched to any gene: 16. CDR1 and CDR2 from the germline V gene are DFQATT and SNEGSKA (reference sequence). The CDR3 coding sequence is TGCAGTGCTGCGGGACTAGCGGTAGAATCCGAGGGGGAGACCCAGTACTTC. Protein: CSAAGLAVESEGETQYF.

The chain employs TRBV5-1 and TRBJ2-4, with D perhaps being TRBD1 or TRBD2 (7 bases each). This CDR3 region has 20 residues. Deletions cut 4 bases from V and 0 bases from J, with 26 bases between. Germline CDR1 SGHRS, CDR2 YFSETQ. CDR3 in DNA: TGCGCCAGCAGCCCTGACCCGACAGGGCGGGGGCAACTAGCCAAAAACATTCAGTACTTC. This encodes CASSPDPTGRGQLAKNIQYF.

This clonotype was picked up many times. This chain connects TRBV7-2 to TRBJ2-2, with D perhaps TRBD2 (5 bases). Germline V gives CDR1 SGHTA, CDR2 FQGNSA. V lost 1 base, J lost 5 bases, and 11 bases lay in between. CDR3 length equals 15 residues. CDR3 nucleotides: TGTGCCAGCAGCTTAGTTGCGGGTATTACCGGGGAGCTGTTTTTT. It yields the protein CASSLVAGITGELFF.

This clonotype was detected ten times or more. The rearrangement links TRBV5-1 to TRBJ2-7; the D gene is possibly TRBD1 (6 bases). V lost 3 bases and J 3 bases, leaving 16 bases between the germline ends. Germline V lookup: CDR1 SGHRS, CDR2 YFSETQ. The CDR3 is 15 residues long. The CDR3 is CASSYRAEVGYEQYF. The CDR3 coding sequence is TGCGCCAGCAGCTACAGGGCGGAGGTGGGCTACGAGCAGTACTTC.

This clonotype was counted at least ten times. The J gene is TRBJ1-5, the V gene TRBV5-1; possible D gene TRBD1, 5 bases. The CDR3 is made up of 15 amino acids. V was pared by 0 bases and J by 7 bases, with 14 bases between. Germline V gene lookup returns CDR1 SGHRS and CDR2 YFSETQ. DNA of the CDR3: TGCGCCAGCAGCTTGGTAGCAGGGTCACAGCAGCCCCAGCATTTT. It yields the protein CASSLVAGSQQPQHF.

At least ten counts were recorded for this clonotype. V is TRBV7-9 and J is TRBJ2-1; no clear D gene. The length of the CDR3 is 12 residues. Germline loops: CDR1 SEHNR, CDR2 FQNEAQ (reference sequence). V lost 6 bases to trimming and J lost 9 bases, with 12 bases between them. The CDR3 DNA sequence: TGTGCCAGCAGACCCCCGGCCACTGAGCAGTTCTTC. Amino acid sequence: CASRPPATEQFF.

In its sample, this clonotype was seen many times. The genes are TRBV7-2 and TRBJ1-2; 7 nucleotides line up with TRBD1. The germline V gene encodes CDR1 SGHTA and CDR2 FQGNSA. V dropped 2 bases and J dropped 8; count of bases not matched to a gene: 8. This CDR3 has 14 amino acids. This chain's CDR3 is CASSLSVTGNGYTF. Written as DNA, the CDR3 is TGTGCCAGCAGCTTATCAGTGACAGGGAACGGCTACACCTTC.

This clonotype was counted many times. The V call is TRBV5-1, the J call TRBJ1-6; D not resolved. Germline V gene sequence: CDR1 SGHRS, CDR2 YFSETQ. V was trimmed by 1 base and J by 7 bases, leaving 12 bases between them. This CDR3 region has 15 residues. The CDR3 loop is CASSLIALENSPLHF. The DNA of the CDR3 is TGCGCCAGCAGCTTGATCGCTTTGGAGAATTCACCCCTCCACTTT.

As for this clonotype: A much larger clone sits a single nucleotide away, making a read error possible. The rearrangement joins TRBV18 to TRBJ1-1, with no clear D. The CDR3 is 13 residues long. V was clipped by 3 bases and J by 1 base, with 6 bases between them. The germline gives CDR1 KGHSH, CDR2 LQKENI. Written as DNA, the CDR3 is TGTGCCAGCTCACCGGCGGAGAACACTGAAGCTTTCTTT. Amino acids: CASSPAENTEAFF.

On this clonotype itself: The conserved closing phenylalanine or tryptophan is absent in this CDR3, likely reflecting a read error. No DNA is shown, since the ends of the CDR3 on it are uncertain; the CDR3 is the one TCRdb lists. The V and J genes are TRBV5-1 and TRBJ1-1. From germline, CDR1 is SGHRS and CDR2 YFSETQ. The CDR3 is 8 residues long, ends included. The CDR3: CASSRLAG.

This clonotype occurred many times. The CDR3, as DNA: TGTGCCAGCACCCCAGACAGTTCAACTAACTATGGCTACACCTTC. The encoded protein is CASTPDSSTNYGYTF. V and J are TRBV9 and TRBJ1-2; a weak D match, TRBD1 (5 bases). Trimming took off 6 bases at V and 0 bases at J, with 15 bases between the two ends. The CDR3 is 15 residues long. Germline values: CDR1 SGDLS, CDR2 YYNGEE.

This clonotype was recorded many times. The V gene is TRBV27, the J gene TRBJ1-3; D gene uncertain. V lost 8 bases to trimming and J lost 1 base, with 6 bases between them. This CDR3 comprises 12 residues. Germline V CDR1 and CDR2: MNHEY, SMNVEV (reference sequence). CDR3 DNA sequence: TGTGCCAGCGGAAGTTCTGGAAACACCATATATTTT. It yields the protein CASGSSGNTIYF.

This clonotype appeared many times. J is TRBJ2-1 and V is TRBV20-1; 9 bases map to TRBD2. CDR3 length: 14 amino acids. V shed 3 bases and J 6 bases; nucleotides not matched to a gene: 6. Germline assignment: CDR1 DFQATT and CDR2 SNEGSKA (reference sequence). CDR3 coding DNA: TGCAGTGCTAGTAAGCGGGAGGTGCCCAATGAGCAGTTCTTC. Protein product: CSASKREVPNEQFF.

This clonotype was detected a few times. The rearrangement uses TRBV6-6 and TRBJ1-3, with D uncertain. The ends were cut back, 7 bases at V and 0 bases at J, with 13 bases in the middle. CDR1 MNHNY and CDR2 SVGAGI come from the germline V gene (reference sequence). This CDR3 spans 15 amino acids. The CDR3 region has the DNA TGTGCCAGCATTAAGACTTTCAGCTCTGGAAACACCATATATTTT. It codes for CASIKTFSSGNTIYF.

Ten or more counts support this clonotype. V gene TRBV2 combines with J gene TRBJ1-5, with a tentative D call TRBD1 (5 bases). The length of the CDR3 is 15 residues. Germline V gene data show CDR1 as SNHLY and CDR2 as FYNNEI. Trimming left V 3 bases short and J 6 bases short, with 15 bases between. This chain's CDR3 is CASSDWTSRGQPQHF. CDR3 nucleotide sequence: TGTGCCAGCAGTGATTGGACATCGAGGGGTCAGCCCCAGCATTTT. Based on the CDR3 plus reference TRBV2 and TRBJ1-5, the full variable domain is EPEVTQTPSHQVTQMGQEVILRCVPISNHLYFYWYRQILGQKVEFLVSFYNNEISEKSEIFDDQFSVERPDGSNFTLKIRSTKLEDSAMYFCASSDWTSRGQPQHFGDGTRLSIL.

The table lists this clonotype with many counts. This rearrangement joins TRBV9 to TRBJ2-5, with 9 bases identical to TRBD2. After removal of 4 bases from V and 5 bases from J, the junction contained 15 bases not matched to a gene. CDR1 and CDR2 from the germline V gene are SGDLS and YYNGEE. The CDR3 is 17 residues long. The CDR3 DNA is TGTGCCAGCAGCCCGCGGGAGGGACGGTTCTATTCGGAGACCCAGTACTTC. Its protein is CASSPREGRFYSETQYF.

At least ten counts were recorded for this clonotype. This chain connects TRBV7-9 to TRBJ1-5; D perhaps matches TRBD1 (6 bases). Germline CDR1 reads SEHNR; CDR2 reads FQNEAQ (reference sequence). V gave up 1 base and J gave up 6 bases, with 10 bases separating them. The CDR3 totals 14 residues. DNA of the CDR3: TGTGCCAGCAGCTTAGATGGCAGGGGTCAGCCCCAGCATTTT. It codes for CASSLDGRGQPQHF.

In this sample, this clonotype turned up many times. The chain carries TRBV6-2 or TRBV6-3 and TRBJ2-7, with D perhaps being TRBD1 or TRBD2 (5 bases each). V was clipped by 2 bases and J by 4 bases, with 12 bases between them. Germline CDR1 MNHEY, CDR2 SVGEGT. This CDR3 spans 14 amino acids. CDR3 sequence (DNA): TGTGCCAGCAGTTACAGTCGGGGCCCTTACGAGCAGTACTTC. Translated: CASSYSRGPYEQYF.

The sample holds many counts of this clonotype. This chain uses TRBV29-1 with TRBJ1-3; D not certain. The V gene lost 4 bases and the J gene lost 0 bases, with 13 bases spanning the gap. This CDR3 is built from 15 residues. CDR1 is SQVTM and CDR2 is ANQGSEA in the germline V gene. CDR3 sequence reads: CSVVSPELSGNTIYF. CDR3 DNA sequence: TGCAGCGTTGTTAGTCCAGAACTCTCTGGAAACACCATATATTTT.

This clonotype was seen at least ten times. This chain connects TRBV6-5 to TRBJ2-7, with 13 bases matching TRBD2. With V trimmed by 0 bases and J by 1 base, 6 bases remained unmatched. CDR3 length: 18 residues. CDR1 and CDR2 from the germline V gene are MNHEY and SVGAGI. CDR3 protein: CASSYSMTSGGPSYEQYF. CDR3 sequence (DNA): TGTGCCAGCAGTTACTCGATGACTAGCGGGGGGCCTTCCTACGAGCAGTACTTC.

In its sample, this clonotype was seen many times. The rearrangement links TRBV28 to TRBJ1-5, with TRBD1 identical over 7 bases. CDR3 length equals 21 residues. Per germline, CDR1 MDHEN and CDR2 SYDVKM. With 3 bases clipped from V and 5 bases from J, the junction kept 25 bases outside the gene matches. Here the CDR3 reads CASSLYKGAKRGRMLDQPQHF. The CDR3 DNA is TGTGCCAGCAGTTTGTACAAGGGGGCGAAAAGAGGCAGGATGTTGGATCAGCCCCAGCATTTT.

There are many counts of this clonotype. V gene TRBV28 combines with J gene TRBJ2-3, with unresolved D. V lost 6 bases, J lost 5 bases, and 15 bases lay in between. This CDR3 is built from 14 residues. Germline V gene lookup returns CDR1 MDHEN and CDR2 SYDVKM. CDR3 protein: CASSPAEVLDTQYF. CDR3 nucleotide sequence: TGTGCCAGCAGCCCTGCCGAGGTCCTAGATACGCAGTATTTT.

This clonotype was recorded many times. The chain joins TRBV27 to TRBJ1-2, with a possible D match to TRBD1 (5 bases). The V end was cut by 5 bases, the J end by 5 bases, with 9 bases between. CDR1 is MNHEY, CDR2 SMNVEV, per germline (reference sequence). There are 12 residues in the CDR3. The CDR3 sequence: CASSTGGYGYTF. Here the CDR3 DNA reads TGTGCCAGCAGTACCGGGGGATATGGCTACACCTTC.

This chain connects TRBV3-1 to TRBJ2-7, with 9 bases aligning to TRBD1. Losses at the gene ends were 4 bases for V and 0 bases for J; bases not matched to a gene: 10. From germline, CDR1 is LGHDT and CDR2 YNNKEL (reference sequence). The CDR3 spans 17 residues. The CDR3 spells CASSPSTGGLSSYEQYF. Here the CDR3 DNA reads TGTGCCAGCAGCCCCTCTACAGGGGGCTTAAGCTCCTACGAGCAGTACTTC.

This clonotype was seen more than once but under ten times. The chain carries TRBV2 and TRBJ2-7, with 10 bases matching TRBD1. CDR3 length: 15 amino acids. CDR1 is SNHLY and CDR2 is FYNNEI in the germline V gene. V shed 6 bases and J 5 bases; nucleotides not matched to a gene: 10. The CDR3 sequence: CASRIGTGVGHEQYF. The CDR3, as DNA: TGTGCCAGCAGGATCGGGACAGGGGTAGGTCACGAGCAGTACTTC.

Of note for this clonotype: A much larger clonotype is one base distant, so this may be a read error. The chain joins TRBV5-8 to TRBJ2-2; 7 nucleotides align to TRBD2. The CDR3 totals 17 residues. V dropped 4 bases and J dropped 8; count of bases not matched to a gene: 17. Germline V gene data show CDR1 as SGHTS and CDR2 as YDEGEE. The CDR3 sequence: CASSLTAVGGPSGELFF. As DNA, the CDR3 is TGTGCCAGCAGCCTGACCGCAGTGGGAGGGCCATCTGGGGAGCTGTTTTTT.

The chain is built from TRBV18 and TRBJ1-2, with 8 bases identical to TRBD1. The CDR3 loop spans 14 amino acids. The germline V gene encodes CDR1 KGHSH and CDR2 LQKENI. Trimming took 3 bases from V and 3 from J; bases not matched to a gene: 3. CDR3 in amino acids: CASSPTGQDYGYTF. In DNA, the CDR3 is TGTGCCAGCTCACCGACGGGACAGGACTATGGCTACACCTTC.

This clonotype showed up many times. The chain recombines TRBV5-1 with TRBJ2-5, with D possibly matching TRBD2 (5 bases). V shed 3 bases and J shed 5 bases, with 14 bases lying between them. The CDR3 extends over 14 amino acids. The germline V gene has CDR1 SGHRS and CDR2 YFSETQ. CDR3 coding DNA: TGCGCCAGCAGCTCACCGGACTCGGGGGAGACCCAGTACTTC. Translating it yields CASSSPDSGETQYF.